One and the same sample provided the 30 T cell receptor beta chains below, sequenced in a study of blood T cells in healthy people across ages. A second about 7 to 11 cycle PCR used barcoded and J-beta primers. TCRdb used MiXCR to reprocess the 5' RACE reads, holding one entry per CDR3 protein. The table records about 760,000 distinct CDR3 sequences, approximately 60% of them present only once. The sequenced sample consisted of blood. The receptor source for this set is a man in his forties in good health.

This clonotype was counted between two and nine times. The gene calls are TRBV12-3 or TRBV12-4 and TRBJ2-1; 11 bases map to TRBD2. This CDR3 region has 14 residues. J gave up 7 bases and V 7 bases, and 6 bases lay outside the gene matches. CDR3 sequence (DNA): TGTGCCAGCACGGGCCTAGCGGGAGGTAATGAGCAGTTCTTC. Encoded protein: CASTGLAGGNEQFF.

V usage is TRBV20-1 and J usage is TRBJ2-5; 12 bases align to TRBD2. The CDR3 has 18 residues. V was pared by 3 bases and J by 11 bases, with 22 bases of the junction left unmatched. Germline V gene data show CDR1 as DFQATT and CDR2 as SNEGSKA (reference sequence). CDR3 residues: CSASGSSGGGLRDNEQYF. In nucleotides, the CDR3 is TGCAGTGCTAGTGGGTCTAGCGGGGGGGGACTTCGCGACAATGAGCAGTACTTC.

This clonotype was detected once. The CDR3 protein is CASRGNTDTQYF. Written as DNA, the CDR3 is TGTGCCAGCAGGGGTAACACAGATACGCAGTATTTT. The J gene is TRBJ2-3, the V gene TRBV7-9; unclear D gene. Deletions cut 6 bases from V and 2 bases from J, with 6 bases between. This CDR3 region has 12 residues. The germline V gene has CDR1 SEHNR and CDR2 FQNEAQ (reference sequence).

This clonotype turned up a few times. The V and J genes are TRBV29-1 and TRBJ2-1; 7 positions match TRBD1. The germline gives CDR1 SQVTM, CDR2 ANQGSEA. V dropped 3 bases and J dropped 7; count of bases not matched to a gene: 0. The CDR3 is 11 residues long. The CDR3 spells CSVETGNEQFF. The CDR3 DNA is TGCAGCGTTGAGACAGGGAATGAGCAGTTCTTC.

The gene calls are TRBV7-2 and TRBJ2-1; unclear D gene. The CDR3 extends over 14 amino acids. CDR1 is SGHTA and CDR2 is FQGNSA in the germline V gene. With 5 bases removed from V and 7 bases from J, the gap between germline ends came to 15 bases. The CDR3 here is CASSDDLIRNEQFF. As DNA, the CDR3 is TGTGCCAGCAGCGATGACTTAATTCGGAATGAGCAGTTCTTC.

This clonotype was detected only a few times. This chain joins TRBV7-9 and TRBJ2-7, with a weak D call TRBD2 (5 bases). With 5 bases removed from V and 6 bases from J, the gap between germline ends came to 14 bases. The CDR3 contains 13 residues. CDR1 and CDR2 (germline): SEHNR, FQNEAQ (reference sequence). The CDR3 DNA is TGTGCCAGCAGCGTATCGCGGGCGGCCGAGCAGTACTTC. Its translation: CASSVSRAAEQYF.

V usage is TRBV12-3 or TRBV12-4 and J usage is TRBJ2-1; D not certain. This CDR3 comprises 15 residues. Trimming shortened V by 2 bases and J by 7 bases, and 15 bases separated the two germline ends. The CDR3 bases are TGTGCCAGCAGTTTAAATTACGGGCCTTCTAATGAGCAGTTCTTC. It codes for CASSLNYGPSNEQFF.

On this clonotype: Relative to the germline gene, one junction end is altered; a read error may explain this. The chain has TRBV9 and TRBJ2-7; 10 bases match TRBD2. The germline gives CDR1 SGDLS, CDR2 YYNGEE. This CDR3 is built from 16 residues. The CDR3 bases are TGCGCCAGCAGCGTAGCTAGCGGGAGTACTCTCGACGAGCAGTACTTC. Amino acids: CASSVASGSTLDEQYF.

Ten or more counts support this clonotype. The chain employs TRBV6-4 and TRBJ2-3; TRBD2 matches at 7 bases. This CDR3 region has 15 residues. CDR1 is MRHNA, CDR2 SNTAGT, per germline. The ends lost 6 bases at V and 2 bases at J; junction bases unmatched: 8. The CDR3 loop reads CASSPAGSATDTQYF. CDR3 sequence (DNA): TGTGCCAGCAGCCCAGCGGGAAGTGCCACAGATACGCAGTATTTT.

The chain recombines TRBV9 with TRBJ2-7; TRBD1 matches at 7 bases. The CDR3 is made up of 15 amino acids. Germline CDR1 and CDR2: SGDLS and YYNGEE. J gave up 0 bases and V 0 bases, and 3 bases lay outside the gene matches. Here the CDR3 DNA reads TGTGCCAGCAGCGTAGAGGGGGCGAGCTCCTACGAGCAGTACTTC. Amino acids: CASSVEGASSYEQYF.

The table lists this clonotype with a few counts. The CDR3 region has the DNA TGTGCCAGCAGTTGGGTGGGACAGTCCTACAATGAGCAGTTCTTC. Translated, it gives CASSWVGQSYNEQFF. The chain couples TRBV27 to TRBJ2-1, with 7 bases aligning to TRBD1. J lost 1 base, V lost 4 bases, and 4 bases had no gene match. The CDR3 contains 15 residues. The germline V gene has CDR1 MNHEY and CDR2 SMNVEV (reference sequence).

This chain uses TRBV2 with TRBJ2-6; tentative D call: TRBD1 (6 bases). The V gene lost 7 bases and the J gene lost 4 bases, with 20 bases spanning the gap. The V gene's germline CDR1 is SNHLY and CDR2 FYNNEI. The CDR3 consists of 17 residues. The CDR3 DNA follows: TGTGCCAGCATCATAAGTCTTGGGGGCCCGGGGGCCAACGTCCTGACTTTC. Amino acid sequence: CASIISLGGPGANVLTF.

The rearrangement links TRBV9 to TRBJ2-1, with D possibly being TRBD2 (6 bases). There are 17 residues in the CDR3. Between the trimmed V and J ends, which lost 0 bases and 1 base, there was a span of 14 bases. CDR1 is SGDLS and CDR2 is YYNGEE in the germline V gene. For the CDR3, the DNA is TGTGCCAGCAGCGTAGACTCGGCTAGCGCATCCTACAATGAGCAGTTCTTC. This gives the protein CASSVDSASASYNEQFF.

The chain links TRBV29-1 to TRBJ2-1; 13 nucleotides align to TRBD2. The CDR3 loop spans 16 amino acids. Germline V gene sequence: CDR1 SQVTM, CDR2 ANQGSEA. Trimming cost V 4 bases and J 8 bases; bases outside gene matches: 11. The CDR3 protein is CSVVGGLAGPLYEQFF. CDR3 DNA sequence: TGCAGCGTTGTGGGGGGACTAGCGGGACCCTTATATGAGCAGTTCTTC.

This rearrangement joins TRBV7-9 to TRBJ2-7, with no clear D. The CDR3 runs 17 residues. V was cut by 2 bases and J by 0 bases, with 17 bases left in between. Germline CDR1 and CDR2: SEHNR and FQNEAQ (reference sequence). The CDR3 loop reads CASSLLRRLTLSYEQYF. For the CDR3, the DNA is TGTGCCAGCAGCTTATTACGGCGACTTACCCTCTCCTACGAGCAGTACTTC.

The V gene is TRBV12-3 or TRBV12-4, the J gene TRBJ1-2; TRBD1 agrees at 10 bases. Losses at the gene ends were 6 bases for V and 8 bases for J; bases not matched to a gene: 12. The CDR3 extends over 15 amino acids. CDR3 bases: TGTGCCAGCAGCGAAAAAGGGACAGGGGAAGGCGGCTACACCTTC. This codes for CASSEKGTGEGGYTF.

The CDR3 DNA is TGTGCCATCAGTGGGACAGTCCAAGAGACCCAGTACTTC. This gives the protein CAISGTVQETQYF. This sequence joins TRBV10-3 and TRBJ2-5, with a possible D match to TRBD1 (6 bases). Deletions cut 4 bases from V and 1 base from J, with 7 bases between. The CDR3 has 13 amino acids. Germline V lookup: CDR1 ENHRY, CDR2 SYGVKD.

This clonotype was picked up a small number of times. The CDR3 bases are TGTGCCAGCAGCCCGGGACAGGGAGCGCTCCCTAGCAATCAGCCCCAGCATTTT. Translated: CASSPGQGALPSNQPQHF. This rearrangement joins TRBV27 to TRBJ1-5, with TRBD1 matching over 9 bases. The CDR3 sequence is 18 residues long. Germline CDR1 is MNHEY and CDR2 is SMNVEV (reference sequence). The V and J ends lost 6 bases and 0 bases, in that order; junction bases with no gene match: 12.

This sequence joins TRBV24-1 and TRBJ2-3; 7 bases line up with TRBD2. V lost 9 bases, J lost 6 bases, and 2 bases stayed unmatched. This CDR3 is built from 11 residues. Germline loops: CDR1 KGHDR, CDR2 SFDVKD. The CDR3 here is CATAGEDTQYF. The CDR3, as DNA: TGTGCCACCGCGGGGGAGGATACGCAGTATTTT.

Of note for this clonotype: This may stem from a read error, because a much larger clone lies one nucleotide away. The rearrangement links TRBV9 to TRBJ2-7, with a possible D match to TRBD2 (6 bases). Germline V CDR1 and CDR2: SGDLS, YYNGEE. The CDR3 is made up of 15 amino acids. The CDR3 here is CANSASSGGVYEQYF. The CDR3 nucleotides read TGTGCCAACAGCGCATCCTCTGGCGGGGTCTACGAGCAGTACTTC.

This clonotype was seen at least ten times. This sequence joins TRBV10-3 and TRBJ2-1; D is possibly TRBD1 or TRBD2 (5 bases each). CDR3 length: 13 amino acids. Trimming pared 10 bases from V and 6 bases from J, leaving 16 bases between. Per germline, CDR1 ENHRY and CDR2 SYGVKD. CDR3 loop: CATFGTRSNEQFF. The CDR3 DNA sequence: TGTGCCACCTTTGGGACCCGGAGCAATGAGCAGTTCTTC.

About this clonotype itself: Mismatch with germline at one junction end may stem from a read error. J is TRBJ1-2 and V is TRBV20-1; TRBD1 aligns across 7 bases. The CDR3 sequence is 15 residues long. Germline CDR1 DFQATT, CDR2 SNEGSKA (reference sequence). The DNA for the CDR3 is TGCAGTGCTATGCCTGGGGACAGATTCCTATATGGCTGCACCTTC. Translation: CSAMPGDRFLYGCTF.

The V and J genes are TRBV28 and TRBJ2-1, with 14 nucleotides matching TRBD2. The DNA end favors TRBJ2-7, so the J call may be wrong. CDR1 is MDHEN and CDR2 is SYDVKM in the germline V gene. The CDR3 has 16 residues. The CDR3 sequence: CASRLAGGSSYNEQYF. In DNA, the CDR3 is TGTGCCAGCCGACTAGCGGGGGGGAGCTCCTACAATGAGCAGTACTTC.

This chain joins TRBV28 and TRBJ2-4; possible D gene TRBD1, 6 bases. The J call may be mistaken, given a closer DNA end match to TRBJ2-5. The CDR3 loop spans 13 amino acids. Germline V gene sequence: CDR1 MDHEN, CDR2 SYDVKM. The DNA for the CDR3 is TGTGCCAGCAGTCGGGACATTTTCGAGACCCAGTACTTC. This translates into CASSRDIFETQYF.

The rearrangement links TRBV7-2 to TRBJ2-3; the D gene is possibly TRBD1 (6 bases). V lost 1 base and J 8 bases, leaving 16 bases between the germline ends. The CDR3 has 15 amino acids. From germline, CDR1 is SGHTA and CDR2 FQGNSA. CDR3 DNA sequence: TGTGCCAGCAGCTTAGAGAGACAGGAGAGCGGTACGCAGTATTTT. Its protein product is CASSLERQESGTQYF.

The chain uses TRBV24-1 and TRBJ2-4, with 10 bases lining up with TRBD1. Near its end, the DNA agrees better with TRBJ2-5, so the J call may be wrong. The length of the CDR3 is 17 residues. Germline V gene data show CDR1 as KGHDR and CDR2 as SFDVKD. CDR3 nucleotides: TGTGCCACCAGTGATCGTGACAGGGGGCGAGGGTTGGAGACCCAGTACTTC. Translated: CATSDRDRGRGLETQYF.

This chain uses TRBV25-1 with TRBJ2-7; no clear D. CDR3 length: 13 residues. Trimming stripped 4 bases from V and 4 bases from J, with 11 bases between. Germline V gives CDR1 MGHDK, CDR2 SYGVNS. Here the CDR3 reads CASSGLVGYEQYF. CDR3 DNA: TGTGCCAGCAGTGGGCTAGTTGGGTACGAGCAGTACTTC.

The rearrangement links TRBV9 to TRBJ2-7; maybe TRBD1 (5 bases). The length of the CDR3 is 14 residues. V gave up 4 bases and J gave up 3 bases, with 14 bases separating them. Germline V gives CDR1 SGDLS, CDR2 YYNGEE. The CDR3, as DNA: TGTGCCAGCAGCTACCAGGACACGGGCTACGAGCAGTACTTC. Protein product: CASSYQDTGYEQYF.

This clonotype was counted between two and nine times. This chain connects TRBV20-1 to TRBJ2-5; 14 bases line up with TRBD2. CDR3 length equals 16 residues. Germline V gives CDR1 DFQATT, CDR2 SNEGSKA (reference sequence). The V gene end was trimmed by 5 bases and the J gene end by 7 bases; junction bases not matched to a gene: 12. DNA for the CDR3: TGCAGTGCTGACAACTCCGGGACTAGCGGGGGAGGGACCCAGTACTTC. This gives the protein CSADNSGTSGGGTQYF.

The chain links TRBV7-2 to TRBJ2-1; 7 positions agree with TRBD2. The CDR3 totals 13 residues. The V segment lost 6 bases and the J segment 9 bases; nucleotides outside the gene matches: 8. CDR1 and CDR2 (germline): SGHTA, FQGNSA. The CDR3 spells CASSEREGLEQFF. CDR3 coding DNA: TGTGCCAGCAGTGAGAGGGAGGGCCTTGAGCAGTTCTTC.